A selection of T cell receptor beta chains follows, all from one sample in a study of cytomegalovirus exposure and HLA in healthy donors. The data were produced by immunoSEQ multiplex PCR, yet TCRdb's version contains in-frame clones alone and is incomplete. The sample holds more than 95,000 clones, roughly 80% seen once. Sequenced sample: PBMCs. These receptors originate from a woman aged 40 to 55 in good health and CMV-seropositive. The CDR3 runs from the conserved cysteine through the conserved F or W. Each record gives: D gene, clone size, V gene, J gene, CDR3 protein, CDR3 DNA. The D gene is left open where the match is weak. Some rows have no size entry. The others give once, few or many, or a class for an expanded clone.

d_gene: -; abundance: -; v_gene: TRBV28; j_gene: TRBJ1-5; CDR3aa: CASTLSGRGVNQPQHF; CDR3nt: TGTGCCAGCACTTTAAGCGGCAGGGGAGTGAATCAGCCCCAGCATTTT
d_gene: -; abundance: once; v_gene: TRBV28; j_gene: TRBJ1-5; CDR3aa: CASSLPLSYQPQHF; CDR3nt: TGTGCCAGCAGTTTACCCCTGAGTTATCAGCCCCAGCATTTT
d_gene: TRBD1; abundance: -; v_gene: TRBV19; j_gene: TRBJ1-6; CDR3aa: CASSIDRDRGSNSPLHF; CDR3nt: TGTGCCAGTAGTATAGATAGGGACAGGGGATCCAATTCACCCCTCCACTTT
d_gene: -; abundance: -; v_gene: TRBV29-1; j_gene: TRBJ1-1; CDR3aa: CSVAGGWGMNTEAFF; CDR3nt: TGCAGCGTTGCGGGGGGGTGGGGCATGAACACTGAAGCTTTCTTT
d_gene: -; abundance: -; v_gene: TRBV15; j_gene: TRBJ2-5; CDR3aa: CATSREFQETQYF; CDR3nt: TGTGCCACCAGCCGGGAATTCCAAGAGACCCAGTACTTC
d_gene: TRBD2; abundance: -; v_gene: TRBV11-2; j_gene: TRBJ2-1; CDR3aa: CASSFTVTSGAYNEQFF; CDR3nt: TGTGCCAGCAGCTTTACCGTGACTAGCGGGGCCTACAATGAGCAGTTCTTC
d_gene: -; abundance: -; v_gene: TRBV28; j_gene: TRBJ1-6; CDR3aa: CASSLPRVRNSPLHF; CDR3nt: TGTGCCAGCAGTTTACCCCGGGTTCGTAATTCACCCCTCCACTTT
d_gene: TRBD1; abundance: -; v_gene: TRBV28; j_gene: TRBJ1-1; CDR3aa: CASRISGGQTEAFF; CDR3nt: TGTGCCAGCAGGATTTCAGGGGGACAGACTGAAGCTTTCTTT
d_gene: -; abundance: -; v_gene: TRBV2; j_gene: TRBJ2-4; CDR3aa: CASTVLGFIAKNIQYF; CDR3nt: TGTGCCAGCACCGTACTAGGATTCATAGCCAAAAACATTCAGTACTTC
d_gene: TRBD1; abundance: -; v_gene: TRBV7-2; j_gene: TRBJ1-5; CDR3aa: CASSLAWNRGGQPQHF; CDR3nt: TGTGCCAGCAGCTTAGCGTGGAACAGGGGCGGTCAGCCCCAGCATTTT
d_gene: -; abundance: -; v_gene: TRBV19; j_gene: TRBJ2-1; CDR3aa: CASSKRQSSYNEQFF; CDR3nt: TGTGCCAGTAGTAAGAGGCAAAGCTCCTACAATGAGCAGTTCTTC
d_gene: -; abundance: -; v_gene: TRBV7-8; j_gene: TRBJ2-5; CDR3aa: CASSLAQQYQETQYF; CDR3nt: TGTGCCAGCAGCTTAGCACAGCAGTACCAAGAGACCCAGTACTTC
d_gene: -; abundance: few; v_gene: TRBV11-2; j_gene: TRBJ2-7; CDR3aa: CASSLEASSSYEQYF; CDR3nt: TGTGCCAGCAGCTTAGAAGCTAGCAGCTCCTACGAGCAGTACTTC